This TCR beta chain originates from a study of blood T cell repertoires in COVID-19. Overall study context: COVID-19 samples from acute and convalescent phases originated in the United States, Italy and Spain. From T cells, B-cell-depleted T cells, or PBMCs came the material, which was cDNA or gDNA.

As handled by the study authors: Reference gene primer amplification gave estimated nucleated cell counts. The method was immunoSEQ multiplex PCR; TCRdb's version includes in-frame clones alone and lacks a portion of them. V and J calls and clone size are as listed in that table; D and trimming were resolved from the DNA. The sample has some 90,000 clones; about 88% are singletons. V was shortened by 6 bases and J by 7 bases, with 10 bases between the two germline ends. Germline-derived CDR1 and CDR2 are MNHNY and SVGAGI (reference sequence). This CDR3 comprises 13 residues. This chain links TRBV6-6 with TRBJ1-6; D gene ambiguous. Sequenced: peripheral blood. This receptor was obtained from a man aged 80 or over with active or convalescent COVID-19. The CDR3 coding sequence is TGTGCCAGCAGGTCCGGGTTGAATTCACCCCTCCACTTT. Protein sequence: CASRSGLNSPLHF.